Below are 17 T cell receptor beta chains sequenced from a single sample in a study of OX40 agonist ivuxolimab in advanced cancers. The protocol was immunoSEQ multiplex PCR, while the TCRdb copy is restricted to in-frame clones and leaves out a portion. The sample includes just under 95,000 clones, around 87% of them seen just once. The source material was CD4+ or CD8+ T cells sorted from blood, sampled in a trial of the OX40 agonist ivuxolimab. Receptors were obtained from an adult with an advanced solid tumor such as melanoma, head and neck, liver or kidney cancer.

The chain is built from TRBV5-8 and TRBJ2-7, with a tentative D call TRBD2 (6 bases). The CDR3 is 14 residues long. The V gene lost 2 bases and the J gene lost 7 bases, with 16 bases spanning the gap. The germline CDR1 and CDR2 sequences are SGHTS and YDEGEE. CDR3 amino acids: CASSFMNGAGEQYF. The CDR3 DNA is TGTGCCAGCAGCTTCATGAACGGGGCGGGAGAGCAGTACTTC.

The chain employs TRBV2 and TRBJ2-5; 9 bases are a match to TRBD2. The length of the CDR3 is 16 residues. The J segment lost 1 base and the V segment lost 9 bases, leaving 12 bases of the junction unmatched. The germline gives CDR1 SNHLY, CDR2 FYNNEI. The CDR3 region has the DNA TGTGCCAGTCGAGAGACTGGCGGGGGGGCCCAAGAGACCCAGTACTTC. Translating it yields CASRETGGGAQETQYF. The whole variable domain, remainder taken from reference TRBV2 and TRBJ2-5, is EPEVTQTPSHQVTQMGQEVILRCVPISNHLYFYWYRQILGQKVEFLVSFYNNEISEKSEIFDDQFSVERPDGSNFTLKIRSTKLEDSAMYFCASRETGGGAQETQYFGPGTRLLVL.

The V and J genes are TRBV18 and TRBJ1-2; 7 nucleotides agree with TRBD1. The CDR3 is made up of 15 amino acids. The V gene end was trimmed by 3 bases and the J gene end by 0 bases; junction bases not matched to a gene: 4. Germline V gene lookup returns CDR1 KGHSH and CDR2 LQKENI. The CDR3 loop reads CASSPLRGPNYGYTF. Here the CDR3 DNA reads TGTGCCAGCTCACCGCTGAGGGGGCCTAACTATGGCTACACCTTC.

The V call is TRBV7-9, the J call TRBJ1-2, with D hard to call. Germline assignment: CDR1 SEHNR and CDR2 FQNEAQ (reference sequence). The CDR3 is made up of 14 amino acids. V lost 0 bases to trimming and J lost 7 bases, with 12 bases between them. CDR3 amino acids: CASSLAGRVGGYTF. DNA for the CDR3: TGTGCCAGCAGCTTAGCGGGAAGGGTGGGTGGCTACACCTTC.

This clone has a single count. This chain uses TRBV6-5 with TRBJ2-1, with TRBD1 matching 8 bases. Germline loops: CDR1 MNHEY, CDR2 SVGAGI. V was clipped by 6 bases and J by 2 bases; unmatched bases: 6. This CDR3 has 15 amino acids. CDR3 DNA sequence: TGTGCCAGCAGAAAGGACAGGGACGCCTACAATGAGCAGTTCTTC. This sequence encodes CASRKDRDAYNEQFF.

V and J are TRBV11-2 and TRBJ2-7; D uncertain. Germline V gives CDR1 SGHAT, CDR2 FQNNGV. This CDR3 is built from 14 residues. Trimming stripped 1 base from V and 0 bases from J, with 7 bases between. The DNA of the CDR3 is TGTGCCAGCAGCTTAGGAGACCTCTCCTACGAGCAGTACTTC. This codes for CASSLGDLSYEQYF.

The DNA of the CDR3 is TGTGCCAGCAGTGAAGTCTACGGGACAGATAGAAACACCATATATTTT. Its protein is CASSEVYGTDRNTIYF. The chain carries TRBV6-1 and TRBJ1-3; TRBD1 aligns across 7 bases. This CDR3 has 16 amino acids. The J segment lost 5 bases and the V segment lost 1 base, leaving 8 bases of the junction unmatched. The germline V gene has CDR1 MNHNS and CDR2 SASEGT.

This clone was picked up one time. The genes are TRBV7-2 and TRBJ1-4; no firm D call. V was trimmed by 1 base and J by 7 bases, leaving 13 bases between them. Germline V CDR1 and CDR2: SGHTA, FQGNSA. CDR3 length equals 15 residues. As DNA, the CDR3 is TGTGCCAGCAGCTTAGACGCCTCTAGAGGTGAAAAACTGTTTTTT. Translation: CASSLDASRGEKLFF. Filled out from reference TRBV7-2 and TRBJ1-4, the complete variable domain reads GAGVSQSPSNKVTEKGKDVELRCDPISGHTALYWYRQSLGQGLEFLIYFQGNSAPDKSGLPSDRFSAERTGGSVSTLTIQRTQQEDSAVYLCASSLDASRGEKLFFGSGTQLSVL.

The count of this clone is one. Here the CDR3 DNA reads TGTGCCAGCAGCCCCCGCGCCCACGAGCAGTACTTC. This gives the protein CASSPRAHEQYF. The chain employs TRBV11-2 and TRBJ2-7; D is uncertain. The germline gives CDR1 SGHAT, CDR2 FQNNGV. The CDR3 sequence is 12 residues long. The V and J ends lost 5 bases and 5 bases respectively, with 10 bases between them.

The chain uses TRBV18 and TRBJ1-6, with 12 bases that match TRBD1. The CDR3 is 18 residues long. The trim removed 5 bases at V and 9 bases at J, leaving 14 bases unmatched. Looked up from germline, CDR1 is KGHSH and CDR2 is LQKENI. CDR3 DNA sequence: TGTGCCAGCTCATCTACCCCGGGACAGGGGGCTTCTAGTTCACCCCTCCACTTT. It specifies CASSSTPGQGASSSPLHF.

The chain recombines TRBV11-2 with TRBJ1-3; D unresolved. The germline CDR1 and CDR2 sequences are SGHAT and FQNNGV. The CDR3 covers 15 residues. The germline V and J ends were trimmed by 1 base and 3 bases, with 10 bases remaining between them. The CDR3 DNA is TGTGCCAGCAGCTTAGGATCAGGAGATGGAAACACCATATATTTT. It encodes CASSLGSGDGNTIYF.

The rearrangement uses TRBV6-5 and TRBJ1-6; possibly TRBD1 for D (6 bases). The germline V gene has CDR1 MNHEY and CDR2 SVGAGI. This CDR3 is 14 amino acids long. The V and J ends lost 8 bases and 10 bases respectively, with 18 bases between them. The CDR3 DNA follows: TGTGCCAGCTTCCAGAGGGGGGCCGGCTCACCCCTCCACTTT. As protein: CASFQRGAGSPLHF.

This chain links TRBV5-6 with TRBJ1-3; no reliable D call. The germline V gene has CDR1 SGHDT and CDR2 YYEEEE. The V end was cut by 0 bases, the J end by 0 bases, with 7 bases between. The CDR3 runs to 15 residues. The CDR3 spells CASSLVHLSGNTIYF. For the CDR3, the DNA is TGTGCCAGCAGCTTGGTACACCTCTCTGGAAACACCATATATTTT.

As DNA, the CDR3 is TGCGCCAGCAGCTCCCAGGGTACAGGGGCGAATTCACCCCTCCACTTT. It codes for CASSSQGTGANSPLHF. The J gene is TRBJ1-6, the V gene TRBV5-1, with TRBD1 matching over 7 bases. V gave up 3 bases and J gave up 7 bases; unmatched junction bases: 10. The germline V gene encodes CDR1 SGHRS and CDR2 YFSETQ. The CDR3 sequence is 16 residues long.

The chain has TRBV6-1 and TRBJ1-3; 8 nucleotides line up with TRBD1. CDR3 size: 15 residues. Germline V gives CDR1 MNHNS, CDR2 SASEGT. V trimming: 1 base; J trimming: 8 bases; junction bases outside the gene matches: 7. CDR3 protein: CASSEGGARGHTIYF. CDR3 nucleotides: TGTGCCAGCAGTGAAGGGGGGGCCAGGGGGCACACCATATATTTT.

This chain links TRBV6-5 with TRBJ1-5; D gene uncertain. This CDR3 region has 15 residues. Germline CDR1 is MNHEY and CDR2 is SVGAGI. V was shortened by 6 bases and J by 4 bases, with 16 bases between the two germline ends. The CDR3 loop reads CASSLSRGSNQPQHF. DNA of the CDR3: TGTGCCAGCAGCCTCTCCCGGGGTTCGAATCAGCCCCAGCATTTT.

V gene TRBV25-1 combines with J gene TRBJ1-5; TRBD1 matches at 8 bases. Per the germline V gene, CDR1 is MGHDK and CDR2 is SYGVNS. The CDR3 totals 13 residues. The trim removed 5 bases at V and 4 bases at J, leaving 1 base unmatched. The CDR3 reads CASSYRGNQPQHF. The CDR3 nucleotides read TGTGCCAGCAGTTACAGGGGGAATCAGCCCCAGCATTTT.